This record covers a single TCR beta chain. This receptor's antigen is unknown. The record has no base qualities; no much larger clone is one base away. V lost 8 bases and J lost 2 bases; the stretch between them is 16 bases long. The CDR3 numbers 14 residues from cysteine through phenylalanine. Only the CDR3 portion is preserved as DNA: 42 bases, with reading frame beginning at the first base. Via the germline V gene (reference sequence), CDR1 is MNHEY and CDR2 SMNVEV. This sample is part of a study of blood T cell repertoires in COVID-19 (TCRdb year 2020). For the study in its entirety: Samples covering the acute and convalescent phases of COVID-19 were provided by collaborators in the United States, Italy and Spain. The repertoires were made available in a free public database intended to serve as a resource for research on the immune response to SARS-CoV-2. Subjects who had been exposed to COVID-19, were actively infected with it, or had recovered from it provided the deeply sampled blood TCRbeta repertoires that made up the dataset. Samples came from the ongoing ImmuneRACE study (first 160 participants) plus 1,254 subjects from 6 global collaborators. Where available, HLA class I and class II types were obtained from metadata supplied by the sample provider rather than from assay-based typing. The material from the prospective study consisted of cDNA or gDNA derived from T cells, B-cell-depleted T cells, or PBMCs. Nearly every sample came with metadata listing a de-identified subject ID, COVID-19 status, age in years and sex. Broader findings and caveats from the paper: Clinical and demographic metadata were provided uncurated, with the amount varying by source and participant.

Each collaborating institution followed its own protocols to collect whole blood in K2EDTA tubes. For TCRbeta analysis, collaborators shipped samples as frozen whole blood, isolated PBMCs, or DNA extracted from either of those sample types. The immunoSEQ Assay, a bias-controlled multiplex PCR, was used to amplify TCRbeta CDR3 regions from genomic DNA. As for the authors' bioinformatics: The number of nucleated cells in each sample was estimated by amplification of reference gene primers within the assay. To quantify the absolute abundance of each unique TCRbeta CDR3 rearrangement, sequence reads were collapsed and filtered. For each sample, productive Simpson clonality was calculated by taking the square root of Simpson's diversity index across productive rearrangements. The table was pulled from immuneACCESS by TCRdb, which kept in-frame rearrangements only. Such tables lose some clones; where checked, under half of the loss comes from unresolved V genes, and the rest has no known cause. For V, J and clone size, that table is used; D and trimming come from the DNA. This sample has under 75,000 clones in its table, and nearly 90% of those were observed once. The top ten clonotypes cover roughly 3.5% of the sample.

Sequencing was performed on peripheral blood. The chain is assembled from TRBV27 and TRBJ2-7; D gene: possibly TRBD2, on 7 matching bases. The sequence came from a man aged 50-59 years with active COVID-19. The CDR3 region has the sequence CASQTGRGAYEQYF. The DNA sequence follows: TGTGCCAGCCAAACGGGGAGGGGGGCCTACGAGCAGTACTTC.